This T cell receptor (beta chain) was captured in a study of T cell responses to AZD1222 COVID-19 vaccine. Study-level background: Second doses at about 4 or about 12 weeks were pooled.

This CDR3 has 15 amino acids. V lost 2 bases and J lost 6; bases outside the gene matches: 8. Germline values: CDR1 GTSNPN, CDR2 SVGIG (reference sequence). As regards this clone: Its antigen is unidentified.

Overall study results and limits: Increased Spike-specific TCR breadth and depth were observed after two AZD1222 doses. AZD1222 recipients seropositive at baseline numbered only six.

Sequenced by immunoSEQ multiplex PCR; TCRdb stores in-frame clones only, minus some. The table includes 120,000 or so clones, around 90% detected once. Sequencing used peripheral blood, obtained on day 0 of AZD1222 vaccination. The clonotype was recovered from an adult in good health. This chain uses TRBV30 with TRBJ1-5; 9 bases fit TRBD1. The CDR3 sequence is CAWSITGGRGQPQHF. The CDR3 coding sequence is TGTGCCTGGAGTATTACAGGGGGCCGAGGTCAGCCCCAGCATTTT.